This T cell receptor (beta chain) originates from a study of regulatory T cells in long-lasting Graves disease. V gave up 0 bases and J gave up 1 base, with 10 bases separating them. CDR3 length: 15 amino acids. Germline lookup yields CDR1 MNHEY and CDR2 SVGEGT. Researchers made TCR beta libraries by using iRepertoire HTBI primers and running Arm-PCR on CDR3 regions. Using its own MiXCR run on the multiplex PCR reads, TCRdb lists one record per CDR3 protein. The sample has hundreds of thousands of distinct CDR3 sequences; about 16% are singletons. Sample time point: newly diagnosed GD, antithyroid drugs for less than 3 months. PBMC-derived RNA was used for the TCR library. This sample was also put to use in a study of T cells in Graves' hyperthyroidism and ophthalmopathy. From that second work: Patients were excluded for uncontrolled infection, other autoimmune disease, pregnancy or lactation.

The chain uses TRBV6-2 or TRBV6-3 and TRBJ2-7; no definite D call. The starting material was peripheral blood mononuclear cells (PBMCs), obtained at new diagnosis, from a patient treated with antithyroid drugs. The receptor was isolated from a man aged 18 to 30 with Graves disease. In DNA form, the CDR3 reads TGTGCCAGCAGTTACTCTCCAAGACATTCCTACGAGCAGTACTTC. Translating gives CASSYSPRHSYEQYF.